Detailed here is one T cell receptor beta chain. This specimen comes from a study of shared T cell receptors in the human thymus. Repertoires were generated with immunoSEQ multiplex PCR, while TCRdb's copy carries only in-frame clones and drops some. The sample lists roughly 660,000 clones, roughly 88% occurring once. In addition, the sample was reused for a study of human thymus T cells.

The clonotype was recovered from a boy less than two years old with a congenital heart defect. What was sequenced was thymocytes.

CDR3 region: CRGRWGGEGWAKNIQYF. The CDR3 DNA follows: TGCAGGGGTAGATGGGGGGGGGAAGGGTGGGCCAAAAACATTCAGTACTTC. The chain combines TRBV29-1 with TRBJ2-4; TRBD2 aligns across 7 bases. The germline V gene has CDR1 SQVTM and CDR2 ANQGSEA. The CDR3 is 17 amino acids.